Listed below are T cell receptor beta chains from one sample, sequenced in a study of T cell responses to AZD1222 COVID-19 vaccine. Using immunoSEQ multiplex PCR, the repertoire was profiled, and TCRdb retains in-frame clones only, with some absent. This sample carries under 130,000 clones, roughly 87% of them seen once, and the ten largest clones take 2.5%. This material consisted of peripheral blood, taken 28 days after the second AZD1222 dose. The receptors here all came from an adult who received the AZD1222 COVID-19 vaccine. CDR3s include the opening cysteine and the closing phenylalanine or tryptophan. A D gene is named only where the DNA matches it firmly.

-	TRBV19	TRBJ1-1	TGTGCCAGTAGTATAGTGGTCGGTAAACTTTGGTTCTTT	CASSIVVGKLWFF
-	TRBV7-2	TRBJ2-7	TGTGCCAGCAGCTTAGGCGGGCATAGCTCCTACGAGCAGTACTTC	CASSLGGHSSYEQYF
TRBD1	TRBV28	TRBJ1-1	TGTGCCAGCAGGGGACAGGGTAACACTGAAGCTTTCTTT	CASRGQGNTEAFF
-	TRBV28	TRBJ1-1	TGTGCCAGCAGTTTAATCCAGGCAAAGAACACTGAAGCTTTCTTT	CASSLIQAKNTEAFF
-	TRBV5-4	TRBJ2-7	TGTGCCAGCAGCTTGTATGAGGACGGACTCCTCTACGAGCAGTACTTC	CASSLYEDGLLYEQYF
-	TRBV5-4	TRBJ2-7	TGTGCCAGCAGCTTGGGTGGGAGTAAAACCTACGAGCAGTACTTC	CASSLGGSKTYEQYF
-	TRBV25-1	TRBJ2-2	TGTGCCAGCAGTGACGCCACCAGGGGAGACACCGGGGAGCTGTTTTTT	CASSDATRGDTGELFF
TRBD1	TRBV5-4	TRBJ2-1	TGTGCCAGCAGCTTGGCAGGGGGTCTCTACAATGAGCAGTTCTTC	CASSLAGGLYNEQFF
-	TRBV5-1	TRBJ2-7	TGCGCCAGCAGCTTGCCCGGCTACGAGCAGTACTTC	CASSLPGYEQYF
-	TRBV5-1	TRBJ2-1	TGCGCCAGCAGCTTCGGCGGCTTCTCCTACAATGAGCAGTTCTTC	CASSFGGFSYNEQFF
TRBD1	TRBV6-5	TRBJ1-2	TGTGCCAGCAGTTACAACGGACAGGGGCTCTATGGCTACACCTTC	CASSYNGQGLYGYTF
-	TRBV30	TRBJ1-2	TGTGCCTGGAGTGTACAGGGCGGGAACTATGGCTACACCTTC	CAWSVQGGNYGYTF
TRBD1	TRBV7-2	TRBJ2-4	TGTGCCAGCAGCTTACTGGGACAGGGGGCTCCGCGGGACTTC	CASSLLGQGAPRDF
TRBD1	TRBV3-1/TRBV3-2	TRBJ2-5	TGTGCCAGCAGCCAGACGACAGGGGAAGAGACCCAGTACTTC	CASSQTTGEETQYF
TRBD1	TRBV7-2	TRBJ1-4	TGTGCCAGCAGCACACAGGGGGCGAATGAAAAACTGTTTTTT	CASSTQGANEKLFF
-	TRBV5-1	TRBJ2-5	TGCGCCAGCAGTACCGAGAGCGGAGGGCAAGAGACCCAGTACTTC	CASSTESGGQETQYF
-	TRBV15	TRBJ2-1	TGTGCCACCAGCAGTCGGTTCAGCTACAATGAGCAGTTCTTC	CATSSRFSYNEQFF
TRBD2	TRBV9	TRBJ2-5	TGTGCCAGCAGCGTATCTAGCGGCCAAGAGACCCAGTACTTC	CASSVSSGQETQYF
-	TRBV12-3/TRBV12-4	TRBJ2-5	TGTGCCAGCAGTCTGCAAGAGACCCAGTACTTC	CASSLQETQYF